Detailed here is one T cell receptor (beta chain). This clonotype was picked up a small number of times. Its target antigen remains unknown. No qualities accompany the bases; no much larger clone lies one base away. From a lookup of the germline V gene, CDR1 and CDR2 are SGHRS and YFSETQ. From cysteine to phenylalanine, the CDR3 is 13 amino acids long. The only DNA kept is the CDR3, 39 bases in frame from the first base. The junction shows trimming of 4 bases on V and 5 bases on J, and the gene matches do not reach 5 bases of it. The library came from 5' RACE. Data came from a NextSeq 500. To allow correction of PCR and sequencing errors, the TCR library protocol tagged every TCR cDNA molecule with a unique molecular identifier. The study's processing was this. TCR identification, UMI-based error correction and CDR3 extraction were all carried out with Decombinator tools. Expanded TCRs were defined as those above a frequency of 2 per 1,000, corresponding to the top 1% of the tumor frequency distribution. Renyi diversity was computed with the R vegan package after each repertoire had been subsampled 100 times to 5,000 TCRs. CDR3 similarity networks were built from amino acid triplet string-kernel similarity, connecting CDR3s with pairwise similarity above 0.82. TCRdb reprocessing: public reads trimmed at Q25 with fastp, clones called with MiXCR, in-frame beta chains kept. Identical CDR3 proteins give one entry, which carries the most common genes and DNA. These V and J calls derive from TCRdb rather than the authors' analysis. A total of more than 65,000 distinct CDR3 sequences appear in this sample, 8% of them only once. 6.8% of the sample rests with the top ten.

This specimen's time point label, interpreted: sample taken at primary tumor resection. Donors were some 67 patients with early-stage, untreated non-small cell lung cancer from the lung TRACERx cohort. Without any cell sorting, TCR sequencing was performed on whole RNA extracted either from tumor and nontumor lung tissue or from cryopreserved PBMC samples. Only patients for whom sufficient RNA was available from at least two tumor regions were selected for TCR sequencing. The data belong to a study of spatial heterogeneity in lung cancer (dated by TCRdb to 2018 to 2020). Concerning the study at large: Beta-chain transcripts were consistently detected in greater numbers than alpha-chain transcripts, which likely reflects a higher abundance of beta-chain transcripts. In the raw uncorrected reads, each unique combination of TCR and UMI appeared more than ten times on average. TCR alpha and beta repertoires were quantitatively compared across multiple tumor regions, matched nontumor lung and blood in non-small cell lung cancer. At surgery, some 200 tumor regions, around 64 matched nontumor lung samples and 50 to 60 PBMC samples were TCR-sequenced for both alpha and beta chains. Nonsynonymous mutation counts, determined by whole-exome sequencing of tumor tissue, were related to features of the TCR repertoire. Summary of the overall study and its limitations: Additional single-cell paired TCR alpha and beta sequencing was considered necessary to confirm, at a functional level, the hypothesis that regional TCRs recognize regional mutations. Ubiquitous expanded tumor TCRs showed up in blood more often at tumor resection than at routine follow-up.

The chain links TRBV5-1 with TRBJ2-5; 7 middle bases align to TRBD2. The sequences come from PBMCs, collected at surgery. The TCR was taken from a male donor with early-stage non-small cell lung cancer. The CDR3 has the sequence CASSLSGGETQYF. The sequenced DNA is TGCGCCAGCAGCCTGTCCGGGGGGGAGACCCAGTACTTC.